This T cell receptor beta chain came from a study of CD8 T cells in Susac syndrome. Germline V CDR1 and CDR2: MGHDK, SYGVNS. This CDR3 has 15 residues. With 6 bases clipped from V and 3 bases from J, the junction kept 7 bases outside the gene matches. CD8+ and CD4+ T cells circulating in blood were sequenced for TCR beta. The CD8+ and CD4+ T cells were negatively isolated, with the TEMRA cells enriched by FACS. Reverse transcription used roughly 0.45 to 1 ug RNA and random hexamers. Across 54 Vbeta and 13 Jbeta, immunoSEQ multiplex PCR amplified TCR beta CDR3. TCRdb reanalysed the immunoSEQ multiplex PCR reads using MiXCR and keeps one entry per CDR3 protein. The sample has around 170,000 distinct CDR3 sequences, approximately 95% seen once.

This chain uses TRBV25-1 with TRBJ1-3; TRBD1 matches at 8 bases. Sample: CD4+ T cells from PBMCs. This sequence originates from a human donor with Susac syndrome. The chain's CDR3 is CASSRQGTFGNTIYF. The CDR3 DNA sequence: TGTGCCAGCAGCCGACAGGGGACTTTTGGAAACACCATATATTTT.